Shown below are 32 T cell receptor beta chains from a single sample sequenced in a study of vaccination effects on CD4 cells after COVID-19. Method: immunoSEQ multiplex PCR; TCRdb's copy keeps in-frame clones and lacks some. The sample has about 17,000 clones; about 80% are singletons. Their target antigens are unknown. Within the ViraFEST assay, antigen-specific CD4+ T cells underwent expansion with viral peptide pools prior to sequencing. Researchers isolated CD4+ T cells once roughly nine days of culture had elapsed. Between March and December 2020, the person had a SARS-CoV-2 infection that PCR confirmed. The cohort was immunized with two doses of either the BNT162b2 or mRNA-1273 vaccine. Here the sequenced sample was CD4+ T cells from PBMCs cultured with SARS-CoV-2 spike peptides, taken after COVID-19 vaccination. The receptors shown here come from a human donor who had a prior SARS-CoV-2 infection.

The genes are TRBV29-1 and TRBJ2-3; 10 nucleotides align to TRBD2. Germline V CDR1 and CDR2: SQVTM, ANQGSEA. Trimming removed 6 bases from V and 0 bases from J; junction bases left unmatched: 9. The CDR3 contains 16 residues. Written as DNA, the CDR3 is TGCAGCGTGACTAGCGGGCCCTATGCTAGCACAGATACGCAGTATTTT. Encoded protein: CSVTSGPYASTDTQYF.

The CDR3 sequence: CASSPIPQGLKLFF. As DNA, the CDR3 is TGTGCCAGCAGCCCCATCCCACAGGGTTTAAAACTGTTTTTT. J is TRBJ1-4 and V is TRBV4-2; D may be TRBD1 (6 bases). V was trimmed by 4 bases and J by 10 bases, leaving 16 bases between them. The CDR3 totals 14 residues. Germline CDR1 reads LGHNA; CDR2 reads YNFKEQ.

The V and J genes are TRBV28 and TRBJ1-2; the D is unclear. Germline-derived CDR1 and CDR2 are MDHEN and SYDVKM. V was cut by 5 bases and J by 4 bases, with 17 bases left in between. This CDR3 has 15 amino acids. The CDR3, as DNA: TGTGCCAGCAGTACCGCCTCGGTTACTCCCTATGGCTACACCTTC. It specifies CASSTASVTPYGYTF.

V usage is TRBV12-5 and J usage is TRBJ1-5; TRBD1 matches 8 bases. Germline CDR1 LGHNT, CDR2 FRNRAP. The CDR3 contains 17 residues. The trim removed 0 bases at V and 5 bases at J, leaving 9 bases unmatched. The CDR3 is CASGLVQGGQDYQPQHF. The DNA of the CDR3 is TGTGCTAGTGGTTTGGTACAAGGGGGACAGGATTATCAGCCCCAGCATTTT.

The V gene is TRBV6-5, the J gene TRBJ2-5; 12 bases are shared with TRBD2. Germline CDR1 is MNHEY and CDR2 is SVGAGI. The CDR3 extends over 15 amino acids. The junction had 4 bases not matched to a gene; V was cut back by 4 bases and J by 4 bases. CDR3 nucleotides: TGTGCCAGCAGTTCTCTGACTAGCGGGAGAGAGACCCAGTACTTC. Its protein is CASSSLTSGRETQYF.

Written as DNA, the CDR3 is TGCAGCGTTGAAGCCCGAGGGTCAGTATGGTACCAAGAGACCCAGTACTTC. Amino acid sequence: CSVEARGSVWYQETQYF. The V call is TRBV29-1, the J call TRBJ2-5, with D tentatively TRBD2 (5 bases). CDR3 length equals 17 residues. CDR1 and CDR2 from the germline V gene are SQVTM and ANQGSEA. Trimming shortened V by 1 base and J by 0 bases, and 18 bases separated the two germline ends.

J is TRBJ1-4 and V is TRBV11-3, with 10 bases that match TRBD1. The CDR3 runs to 15 residues. Losses at the gene ends were 4 bases for V and 7 bases for J; bases not matched to a gene: 6. The V gene's germline CDR1 is SGHNT and CDR2 YENEEA. The CDR3 DNA reads as TGTGCCAGCAGCTCCTGGACAGGGGGGATTGAAAAACTGTTTTTT. Its protein product is CASSSWTGGIEKLFF.

V usage is TRBV5-1 and J usage is TRBJ1-1; possible D gene TRBD1, 6 bases. Germline V lookup: CDR1 SGHRS, CDR2 YFSETQ. The CDR3 has 16 residues. The germline V and J ends were trimmed by 4 bases and 0 bases, with 16 bases remaining between them. The CDR3 coding sequence is TGCGCCAGCAGCCCAAGGACGAGGGGGATGAACACTGAAGCTTTCTTT. Translation gives CASSPRTRGMNTEAFF.

The chain uses TRBV6-5 and TRBJ1-1; possible D gene TRBD1, 5 bases. This CDR3 is 16 amino acids long. CDR1 is MNHEY, CDR2 SVGAGI, per germline. The V end lost 0 bases, the J end lost 1 base, and 12 bases lay between the germline ends. The CDR3 loop reads CASSYSTAFRNTEAFF. The CDR3 DNA follows: TGTGCCAGCAGTTACTCGACAGCCTTTAGGAACACTGAAGCTTTCTTT.

By share of the sample, this clone is medium-sized (0.01 to 0.1%). The rearrangement joins TRBV3-1 (or the pseudogene TRBV3-2) to TRBJ2-4; tentatively, D is TRBD2 (5 bases). This CDR3 region has 13 residues. The V gene's germline CDR1 is LGHDT and CDR2 YNNKEL (reference sequence). V gave up 2 bases and J gave up 9 bases, with 11 bases separating them. The CDR3 DNA is TGTGCCAGCAGCCAACGAGGGTATGGCATTCAGTACTTC. Protein: CASSQRGYGIQYF.

The genes are TRBV24-1 and TRBJ2-3; 10 nucleotides match TRBD2. With 3 bases clipped from V and 5 bases from J, the junction kept 4 bases outside the gene matches. This CDR3 is built from 15 residues. In germline, CDR1 is KGHDR, CDR2 SFDVKD. CDR3 sequence (DNA): TGTGCCACCAGTGATCCAAGACTAGCGGGAGATACGCAGTATTTT. Amino acid sequence: CATSDPRLAGDTQYF.

This clone occurred a few times. The chain has TRBV7-9 and TRBJ2-1, with 9 bases aligning to TRBD2. CDR1 and CDR2 (germline): SEHNR, FQNEAQ (reference sequence). The CDR3 is 16 residues long. Trimming took 0 bases from V and 2 from J; bases not matched to a gene: 2. CDR3 protein: CASSLALAGTYNEQFF. CDR3 DNA: TGTGCCAGCAGCTTAGCTCTAGCGGGGACCTACAATGAGCAGTTCTTC.

This chain links TRBV7-6 with TRBJ2-7, with a possible D match to TRBD1 (5 bases). Trimming left V 0 bases short and J 5 bases short, with 17 bases between. The CDR3 has 16 amino acids. Germline V gives CDR1 SGHVS, CDR2 FNYEAQ. CDR3 region: CASSLALDTPGHEQYF. DNA for the CDR3: TGTGCCAGCAGCTTAGCTCTGGACACCCCGGGCCACGAGCAGTACTTC.

The rearrangement links TRBV9 to TRBJ2-5; D tentatively fits TRBD1 or TRBD2 (7 bases each). Germline V lookup: CDR1 SGDLS, CDR2 YYNGEE. The CDR3 is 14 amino acids. With 4 bases removed from V and 2 bases from J, the gap between germline ends came to 12 bases. CDR3 region: CASSQGGTQETQYF. The CDR3 nucleotides read TGTGCCAGCAGCCAGGGGGGGACGCAAGAGACCCAGTACTTC.

The genes are TRBV4-3 and TRBJ2-2, with D maybe TRBD1 (6 bases). Germline V gives CDR1 LGHNA, CDR2 YSLEER. Trimming shortened V by 0 bases and J by 2 bases, and 16 bases separated the two germline ends. This CDR3 spans 18 amino acids. The CDR3 here is CASSQEVQGPINTGELFF. The CDR3 DNA follows: TGCGCCAGCAGCCAAGAGGTACAGGGCCCGATAAACACCGGGGAGCTGTTTTTT.

The chain employs TRBV3-1 (or the pseudogene TRBV3-2) and TRBJ1-2; TRBD1 is a possible D gene (6 bases). V lost 3 bases, J lost 8 bases, and 19 bases lay in between. Germline lookup yields CDR1 LGHDT and CDR2 YNNKEL (reference sequence). The CDR3 consists of 15 residues. CDR3 coding DNA: TGTGCCAGCAGCCACTTCGGGACACCGGGCAGAGGCTACACCTTC. Residues: CASSHFGTPGRGYTF.

As DNA, the CDR3 is TGTGCCAGCAGCCGGACAAGACAGACAAACACCATATATTTT. It translates to CASSRTRQTNTIYF. The V call is TRBV6-5, the J call TRBJ1-3; TRBD1 might be the D (5 bases). The germline V gene encodes CDR1 MNHEY and CDR2 SVGAGI. This CDR3 has 14 amino acids. V was cut by 6 bases and J by 6 bases, with 15 bases left in between.

This clone was recorded only once. The chain is built from TRBV4-1 and TRBJ2-1, with D perhaps matching TRBD1 (7 bases). Per the germline V gene, CDR1 is MGHRA and CDR2 is YSYEKL. The V gene lost 3 bases and the J gene lost 3 bases, with 15 bases spanning the gap. CDR3 length equals 16 residues. CDR3 in amino acids: CASSQPRGTVYNEQFF. The CDR3 nucleotides read TGCGCCAGCAGCCAGCCCCGGGGGACAGTCTACAATGAGCAGTTCTTC.

The DNA for the CDR3 is TGTGCCAGCAGCCAAGAGGGGGCCCAGTACTTC. Its protein product is CASSQEGAQYF. The chain carries TRBV3-1 (or the pseudogene TRBV3-2) and TRBJ2-5, with D possibly called TRBD1 or TRBD2 (5 bases each). CDR3 length: 11 residues. The V gene lost 0 bases and the J gene lost 9 bases, with 5 bases spanning the gap. Looked up from germline, CDR1 is LGHDT and CDR2 is YNNKEL (reference sequence).

The V call is TRBV6-5, the J call TRBJ2-1; the match to TRBD2 covers 12 bases. The CDR3 is made up of 15 amino acids. J gave up 6 bases and V 4 bases, and 4 bases lay outside the gene matches. CDR1 MNHEY and CDR2 SVGAGI come from the germline V gene. CDR3 amino acids: CASSSSGGAFNEQFF. The CDR3 DNA reads TGTGCCAGCAGTTCTAGCGGGGGGGCCTTCAATGAGCAGTTCTTC.

This chain links TRBV5-4 with TRBJ2-7, with TRBD2 identical over 9 bases. Germline CDR1 and CDR2: SGHNT and YYREEE (reference sequence). The CDR3 spans 14 residues. J gave up 2 bases and V 3 bases, and 3 bases lay outside the gene matches. CDR3 protein: CASSSTSGAYEQYF. The CDR3 DNA follows: TGTGCCAGCAGCTCGACTAGCGGAGCCTACGAGCAGTACTTC.

This clone was counted a few times. Its ends do not fully match the called genes, so a read error is possible. This chain uses TRBV4-1 with TRBJ1-1, with D hard to call. This CDR3 comprises 16 residues. Germline values: CDR1 MGHRA, CDR2 YSYEKL. This chain's CDR3 is CASSQQFGRKNAEAFF. In nucleotides, the CDR3 is TGCGCCAGCAGCCAACAATTTGGACGGAAGAACGCTGAAGCTTTCTTT.

V gene TRBV5-1 combines with J gene TRBJ2-6; D may match TRBD1 or TRBD2 (6 bases each). The V gene's germline CDR1 is SGHRS and CDR2 YFSETQ. The CDR3 extends over 16 amino acids. Deletions cut 1 base from V and 2 bases from J, with 10 bases between. The CDR3, as DNA: TGCGCCAGCAGCTTGAGGGGGGCCGCTGGGGCCAACGTCCTGACTTTC. Its translation is CASSLRGAAGANVLTF.

This rearrangement joins TRBV4-2 to TRBJ2-1, with 8 bases fitting TRBD2. The CDR3 totals 17 residues. Germline loops: CDR1 LGHNA, CDR2 YNFKEQ. The V gene end was trimmed by 1 base and the J gene end by 8 bases; junction bases not matched to a gene: 13. DNA of the CDR3: TGTGCCAGCAGCCAAGGGAGGACACGGGAGGGCCCGGATGAGCAGTTCTTC. This sequence encodes CASSQGRTREGPDEQFF.

This clone has a single count. The V and J genes are TRBV7-3 and TRBJ2-3; the D call may be TRBD1 or TRBD2 (5 bases each). The germline gives CDR1 SGHTA, CDR2 FQGTGA. V was trimmed by 0 bases and J by 0 bases, leaving 7 bases between them. CDR3 size: 15 residues. The DNA of the CDR3 is TGTGCCAGCAGCTTAACAGGGGAGAGCACAGATACGCAGTATTTT. This sequence encodes CASSLTGESTDTQYF.

The rearrangement uses TRBV5-4 and TRBJ2-1, with 7 nucleotides matching TRBD1. CDR1 is SGHNT, CDR2 YYREEE, per germline (reference sequence). The CDR3 contains 15 residues. V lost 7 bases, J lost 5 bases, and 12 bases stayed unmatched. The CDR3 DNA reads TGTGCCAGCGGCCTGAAACAGGGGAAAGACAATGAGCAGTTCTTC. This sequence encodes CASGLKQGKDNEQFF.

The CDR3 loop is CASSGGGINGYTF. The CDR3 DNA reads as TGTGCCAGCAGTGGTGGAGGGATTAATGGCTACACCTTC. The rearrangement links TRBV27 to TRBJ1-2; D is ambiguous. The CDR3 has 13 amino acids. Trimming removed 5 bases from V and 6 bases from J, with 13 bases in between. Germline CDR1 reads MNHEY; CDR2 reads SMNVEV (reference sequence).

This sequence joins TRBV11-3 and TRBJ2-3; D is possibly TRBD2 (5 bases). The CDR3 covers 12 residues. The ends were cut back, 0 bases at V and 9 bases at J, with 7 bases in the middle. The germline V gene has CDR1 SGHNT and CDR2 YENEEA. In DNA, the CDR3 is TGTGCCAGCAGCTTAGAGGGCGGGACGCAGTATTTT. It yields the protein CASSLEGGTQYF.

The chain employs TRBV10-3 and TRBJ2-5, with D perhaps TRBD1 (7 bases). The CDR3 length is 12 residues. Germline V gives CDR1 ENHRY, CDR2 SYGVKD. V was clipped by 4 bases and J by 5 bases, with 8 bases between them. The CDR3, as DNA: TGTGCCATCAGTGCAGGGGGGGAGACCCAGTACTTC. The encoded protein is CAISAGGETQYF.

The rearrangement uses TRBV6-1 and TRBJ1-3; tentative D call: TRBD1 (5 bases). Trimming took off 4 bases at V and 0 bases at J, with 13 bases between the two ends. From germline, CDR1 is MNHNS and CDR2 SASEGT. The CDR3 covers 16 residues. The CDR3 here is CASSVGYGGSGNTIYF. The CDR3 nucleotides are TGTGCCAGCAGTGTCGGGTACGGGGGCTCTGGAAACACCATATATTTT.

The V call is TRBV11-2, the J call TRBJ1-2, with D possibly matching TRBD1 (5 bases). Trimming stripped 7 bases from V and 7 bases from J, with 19 bases between. The germline gives CDR1 SGHAT, CDR2 FQNNGV. The CDR3 totals 14 residues. CDR3 DNA sequence: TGTGCCAGCACCAGACTGCGAGGGGCAGGTGGCTACACCTTC. This codes for CASTRLRGAGGYTF.

The V call is TRBV20-1, the J call TRBJ1-1; 8 bases fit TRBD1. Germline CDR1 is DFQATT and CDR2 is SNEGSKA (reference sequence). J lost 6 bases, V lost 6 bases, and 3 bases had no gene match. The CDR3 runs to 11 residues. This CDR3 reads CSAQDRAEAFF. The CDR3 DNA is TGCAGTGCCCAGGACAGGGCTGAAGCTTTCTTT.